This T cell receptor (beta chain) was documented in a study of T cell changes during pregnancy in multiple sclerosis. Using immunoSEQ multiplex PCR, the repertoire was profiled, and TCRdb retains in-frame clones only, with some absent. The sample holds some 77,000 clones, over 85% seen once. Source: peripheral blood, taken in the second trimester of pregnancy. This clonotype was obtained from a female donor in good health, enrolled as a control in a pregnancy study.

The CDR3 DNA reads as TGCGCCAGCAGTGCAGTTACCTACGAGCAGTACTTC. This translates into CASSAVTYEQYF. The chain links TRBV10-2 to TRBJ2-7; D is ambiguous. Germline V gene sequence: CDR1 WSHSY, CDR2 SAAADI. The CDR3 has 12 residues. V was cut by 4 bases and J by 2 bases, with 6 bases left in between.